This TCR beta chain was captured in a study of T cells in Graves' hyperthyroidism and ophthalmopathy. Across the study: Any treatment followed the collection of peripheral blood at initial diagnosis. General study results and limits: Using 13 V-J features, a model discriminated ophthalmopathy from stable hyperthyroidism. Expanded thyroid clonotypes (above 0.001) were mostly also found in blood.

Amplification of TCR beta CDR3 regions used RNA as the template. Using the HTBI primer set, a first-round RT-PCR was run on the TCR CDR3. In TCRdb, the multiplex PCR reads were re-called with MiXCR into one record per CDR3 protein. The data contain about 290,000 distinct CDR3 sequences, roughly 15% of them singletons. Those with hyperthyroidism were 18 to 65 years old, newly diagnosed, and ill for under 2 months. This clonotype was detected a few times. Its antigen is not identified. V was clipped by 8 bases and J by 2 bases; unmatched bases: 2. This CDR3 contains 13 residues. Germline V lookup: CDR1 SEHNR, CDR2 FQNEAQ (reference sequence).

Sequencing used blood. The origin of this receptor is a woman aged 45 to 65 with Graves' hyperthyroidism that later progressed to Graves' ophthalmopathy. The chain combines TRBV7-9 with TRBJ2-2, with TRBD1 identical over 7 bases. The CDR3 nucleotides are TGTGCCAGCGGGACAGTTAACACCGGGGAGCTGTTTTTT. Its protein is CASGTVNTGELFF.